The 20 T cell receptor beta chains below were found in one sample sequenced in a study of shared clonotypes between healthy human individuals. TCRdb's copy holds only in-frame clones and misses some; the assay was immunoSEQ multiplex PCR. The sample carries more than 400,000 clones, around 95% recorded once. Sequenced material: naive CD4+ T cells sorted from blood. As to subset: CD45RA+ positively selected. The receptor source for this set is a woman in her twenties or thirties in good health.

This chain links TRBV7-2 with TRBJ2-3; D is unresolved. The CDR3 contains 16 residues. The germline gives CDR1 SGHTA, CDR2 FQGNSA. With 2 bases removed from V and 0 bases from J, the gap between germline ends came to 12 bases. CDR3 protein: CASSLRGGASTDTQYF. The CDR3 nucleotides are TGTGCCAGCAGCTTACGCGGTGGAGCGAGCACAGATACGCAGTATTTT.

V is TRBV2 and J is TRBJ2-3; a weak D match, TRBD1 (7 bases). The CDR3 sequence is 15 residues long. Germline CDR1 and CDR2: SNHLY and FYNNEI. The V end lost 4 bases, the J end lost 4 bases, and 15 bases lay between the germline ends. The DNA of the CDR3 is TGTGCCAGCAGTGGACAGGGATGGGGGGCAGATACGCAGTATTTT. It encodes CASSGQGWGADTQYF.

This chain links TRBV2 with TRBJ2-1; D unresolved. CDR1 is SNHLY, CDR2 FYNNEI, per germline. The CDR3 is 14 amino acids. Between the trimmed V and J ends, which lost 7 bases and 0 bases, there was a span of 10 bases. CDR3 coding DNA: TGTGCCAGCACCAGTAAGAGCTCCTACAATGAGCAGTTCTTC. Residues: CASTSKSSYNEQFF.

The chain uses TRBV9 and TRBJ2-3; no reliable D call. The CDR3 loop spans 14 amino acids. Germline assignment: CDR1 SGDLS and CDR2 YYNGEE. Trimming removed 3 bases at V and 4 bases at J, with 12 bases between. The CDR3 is CASSARHTADTQYF. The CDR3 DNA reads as TGTGCCAGCAGCGCTCGACACACAGCAGATACGCAGTATTTT.

In nucleotides, the CDR3 is TGTGCCAGCAGCTGGGACACGTACGAGCAGTACTTC. Translating it yields CASSWDTYEQYF. The chain has TRBV5-4 and TRBJ2-7, with a tentative D call TRBD1 (6 bases). The CDR3 covers 12 residues. V lost 3 bases, J lost 4 bases, and 8 bases lay in between. In germline, CDR1 is SGHNT, CDR2 YYREEE (reference sequence).

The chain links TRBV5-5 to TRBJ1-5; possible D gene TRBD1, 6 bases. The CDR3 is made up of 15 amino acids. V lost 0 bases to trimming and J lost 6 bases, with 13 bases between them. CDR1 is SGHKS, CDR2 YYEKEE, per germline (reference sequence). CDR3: CASSLDAGVVQPQHF. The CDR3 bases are TGTGCCAGCAGCTTGGATGCAGGGGTGGTTCAGCCCCAGCATTTT.

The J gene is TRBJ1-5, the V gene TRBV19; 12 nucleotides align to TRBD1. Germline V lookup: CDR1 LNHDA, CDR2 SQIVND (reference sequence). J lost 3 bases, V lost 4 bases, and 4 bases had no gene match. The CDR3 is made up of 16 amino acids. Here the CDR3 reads CASSTRDRGLNQPQHF. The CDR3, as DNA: TGTGCCAGTAGTACCCGGGACAGGGGGCTCAATCAGCCCCAGCATTTT.

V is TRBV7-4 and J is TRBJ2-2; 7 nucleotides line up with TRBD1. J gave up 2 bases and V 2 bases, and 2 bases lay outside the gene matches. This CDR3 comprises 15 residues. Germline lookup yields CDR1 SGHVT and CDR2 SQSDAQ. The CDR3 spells CASSLRQGNTGELFF. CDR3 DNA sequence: TGTGCCAGCAGCTTAAGACAGGGTAACACCGGGGAGCTGTTTTTT. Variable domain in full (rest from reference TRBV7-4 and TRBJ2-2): GAGVSQSPRYKVAKRGRDVALRCDSISGHVTLYWYRQTLGQGSEVLTYSQSDAQRDKSGRPSGRFSAERPERSVSTLKIQRTEQGDSAVYLCASSLRQGNTGELFFGEGSRLTVL.

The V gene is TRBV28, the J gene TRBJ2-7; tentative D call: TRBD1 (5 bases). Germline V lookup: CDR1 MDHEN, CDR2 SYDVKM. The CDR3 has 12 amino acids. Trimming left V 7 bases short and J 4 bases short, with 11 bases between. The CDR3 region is CASNLAGYEQYF. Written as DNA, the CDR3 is TGTGCCAGCAACCTTGCAGGGTACGAGCAGTACTTC.

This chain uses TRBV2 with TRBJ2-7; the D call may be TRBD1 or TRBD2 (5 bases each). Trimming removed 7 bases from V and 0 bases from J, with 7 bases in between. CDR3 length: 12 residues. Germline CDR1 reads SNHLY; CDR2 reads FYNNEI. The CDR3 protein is CASTGTSYEQYF. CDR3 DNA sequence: TGTGCCAGCACGGGGACCTCCTACGAGCAGTACTTC. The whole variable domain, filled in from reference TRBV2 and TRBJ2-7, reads EPEVTQTPSHQVTQMGQEVILRCVPISNHLYFYWYRQILGQKVEFLVSFYNNEISEKSEIFDDQFSVERPDGSNFTLKIRSTKLEDSAMYFCASTGTSYEQYFGPGTRLTVT.

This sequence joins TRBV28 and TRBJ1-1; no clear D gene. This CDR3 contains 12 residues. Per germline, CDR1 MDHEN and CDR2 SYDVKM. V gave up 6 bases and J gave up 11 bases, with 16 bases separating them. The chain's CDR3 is CASSHDEGGAFF. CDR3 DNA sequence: TGTGCCAGCAGCCACGACGAGGGAGGGGCTTTCTTT.

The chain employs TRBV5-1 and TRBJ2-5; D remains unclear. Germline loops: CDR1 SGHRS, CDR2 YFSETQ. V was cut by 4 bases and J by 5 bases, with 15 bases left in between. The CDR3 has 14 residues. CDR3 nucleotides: TGCGCCAGCAGCCGAAGGACCGGCCCCGAGACCCAGTACTTC. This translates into CASSRRTGPETQYF.

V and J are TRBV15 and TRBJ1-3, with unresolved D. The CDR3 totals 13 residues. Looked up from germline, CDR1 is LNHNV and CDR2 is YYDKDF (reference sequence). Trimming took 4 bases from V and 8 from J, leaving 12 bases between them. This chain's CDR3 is CATSNLFGDTIYF. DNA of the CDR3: TGTGCCACCAGCAATCTGTTCGGGGACACCATATATTTT.

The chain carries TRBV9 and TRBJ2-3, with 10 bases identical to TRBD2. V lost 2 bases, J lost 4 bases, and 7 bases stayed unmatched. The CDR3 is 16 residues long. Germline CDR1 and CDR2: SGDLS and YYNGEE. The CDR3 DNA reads TGTGCCAGCAGCGTCTTAGCGGGGGGCTCAGCAGATACGCAGTATTTT. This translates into CASSVLAGGSADTQYF. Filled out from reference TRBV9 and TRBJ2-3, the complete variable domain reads DSGVTQTPKHLITATGQRVTLRCSPRSGDLSVYWYQQSLDQGLQFLIQYYNGEERAKGNILERFSAQQFPDLHSELNLSSLELGDSALYFCASSVLAGGSADTQYFGPGTRLTVL.

The DNA of the CDR3 is TGTGCCAGCAGCTTTGTTAGCGGGAGCTGGGGGAGCACAGATACGCAGTATTTT. Translating it yields CASSFVSGSWGSTDTQYF. V and J are TRBV5-6 and TRBJ2-3; 9 bases agree with TRBD2. Germline V gene lookup returns CDR1 SGHDT and CDR2 YYEEEE. The J segment lost 0 bases and the V segment lost 2 bases, leaving 10 bases of the junction unmatched. This CDR3 has 18 amino acids.

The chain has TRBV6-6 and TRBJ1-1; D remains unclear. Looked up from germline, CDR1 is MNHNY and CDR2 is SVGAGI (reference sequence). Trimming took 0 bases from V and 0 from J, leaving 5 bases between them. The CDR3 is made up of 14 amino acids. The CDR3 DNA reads TGTGCCAGCAGTTACTCGGATATGAACACTGAAGCTTTCTTT. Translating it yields CASSYSDMNTEAFF.

This chain's CDR3 is CASSITNTNYGYTF. As DNA, the CDR3 is TGTGCCAGTAGTATCACAAACACTAACTATGGCTACACCTTC. V and J are TRBV19 and TRBJ1-2; D gene uncertain. Germline lookup yields CDR1 LNHDA and CDR2 SQIVND (reference sequence). Trimming took 3 bases from V and 0 from J, leaving 8 bases between them. The CDR3 consists of 14 residues.

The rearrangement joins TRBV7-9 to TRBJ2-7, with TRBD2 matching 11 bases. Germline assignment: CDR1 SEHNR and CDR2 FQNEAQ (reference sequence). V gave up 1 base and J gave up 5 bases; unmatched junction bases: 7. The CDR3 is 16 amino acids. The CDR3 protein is CASSLVTSGRGHEQYF. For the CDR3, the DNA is TGTGCCAGCAGCTTAGTTACTAGCGGGAGAGGGCACGAGCAGTACTTC.

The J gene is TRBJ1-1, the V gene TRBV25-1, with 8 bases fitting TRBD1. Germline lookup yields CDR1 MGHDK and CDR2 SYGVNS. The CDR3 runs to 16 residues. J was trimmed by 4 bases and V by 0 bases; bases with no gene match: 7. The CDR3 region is CASSEYGDRTATEAFF. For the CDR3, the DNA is TGTGCCAGCAGTGAATATGGGGACAGGACGGCCACTGAAGCTTTCTTT. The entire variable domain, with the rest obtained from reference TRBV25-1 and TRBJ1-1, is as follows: EADIYQTPRYLVIGTGKKITLECSQTMGHDKMYWYQQDPGMELHLIHYSYGVNSTEKGDLSSESTVSRIRTEHFPLTLESARPSHTSQYLCASSEYGDRTATEAFFGQGTRLTVV.

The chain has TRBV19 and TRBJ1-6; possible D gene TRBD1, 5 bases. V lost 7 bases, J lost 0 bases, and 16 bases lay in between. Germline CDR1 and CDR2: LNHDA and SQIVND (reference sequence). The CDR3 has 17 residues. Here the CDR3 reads CASTRRGVSSYNSPLHF. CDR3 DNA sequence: TGTGCCAGTACCCGACGAGGGGTGAGCTCCTATAATTCACCCCTCCACTTT.